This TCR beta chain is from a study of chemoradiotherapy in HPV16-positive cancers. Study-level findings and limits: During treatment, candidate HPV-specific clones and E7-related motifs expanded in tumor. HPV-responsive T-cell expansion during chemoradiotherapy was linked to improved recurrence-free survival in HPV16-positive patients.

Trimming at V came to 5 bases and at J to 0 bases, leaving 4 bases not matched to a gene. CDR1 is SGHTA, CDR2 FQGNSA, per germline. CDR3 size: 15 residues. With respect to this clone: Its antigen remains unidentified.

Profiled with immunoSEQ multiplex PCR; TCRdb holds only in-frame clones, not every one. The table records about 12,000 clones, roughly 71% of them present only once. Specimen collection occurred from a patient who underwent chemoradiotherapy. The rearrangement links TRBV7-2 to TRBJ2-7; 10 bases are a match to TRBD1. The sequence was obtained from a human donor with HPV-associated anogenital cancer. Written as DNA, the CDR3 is TGTGCCAGCAGCACCAGGACAGGGGGCTCCTACGAGCAGTACTTC. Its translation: CASSTRTGGSYEQYF.